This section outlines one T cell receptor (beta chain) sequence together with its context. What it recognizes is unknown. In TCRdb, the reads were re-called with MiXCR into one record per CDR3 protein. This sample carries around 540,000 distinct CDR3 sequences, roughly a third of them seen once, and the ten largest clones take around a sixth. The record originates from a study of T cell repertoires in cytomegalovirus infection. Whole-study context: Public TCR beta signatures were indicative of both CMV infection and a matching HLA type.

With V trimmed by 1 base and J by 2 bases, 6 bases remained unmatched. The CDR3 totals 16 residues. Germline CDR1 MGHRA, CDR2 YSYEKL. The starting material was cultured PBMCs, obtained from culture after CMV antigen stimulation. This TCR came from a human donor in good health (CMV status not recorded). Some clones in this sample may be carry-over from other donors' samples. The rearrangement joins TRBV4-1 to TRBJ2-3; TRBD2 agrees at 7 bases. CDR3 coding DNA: TGCGCCAGCAGCCAAGGCCTAGCGGAGACCACAGATACGCAGTATTTT. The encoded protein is CASSQGLAETTDTQYF.